This section outlines one T cell receptor (beta chain) sequence together with its context. This sample is part of a study of blood T cells in healthy people across ages. A J-beta primer mix and a sample-barcoded 5' primer were used in a second PCR of roughly 6 to 11 cycles. TCRdb re-analysed the 5' RACE reads in MiXCR, keeping a single row per CDR3 protein. The table lists hundreds of thousands of distinct CDR3 sequences, roughly 25% of them singletons. In terms of origin and age, donors were healthy Caucasian individuals from Russia aged about 6 to 90. The same data also went into a second study, on T cells of mothers and their children. That report adds: Barcodes for each sample and 2-4 random nucleotides were added by the M1S primer used in the second PCR. Slightly higher, non-significant overlap characterized related mother-child pairs relative to unrelated pairs.

Material for sequencing was blood. This clonotype originated in a boy aged 5-17 years in good health.

The CDR3 sequence: CASGSTSGRVREQFF. CDR3 DNA: TGTGCCAGCGGCTCGACTAGCGGGAGGGTTAGGGAGCAGTTCTTC. This chain uses TRBV11-2 with TRBJ2-5, with TRBD2 matching 14 bases. The J call is uncertain, as TRBJ2-1 better fits the DNA end. Germline V gives CDR1 SGHAT, CDR2 FQNNGV. The CDR3 consists of 15 residues.